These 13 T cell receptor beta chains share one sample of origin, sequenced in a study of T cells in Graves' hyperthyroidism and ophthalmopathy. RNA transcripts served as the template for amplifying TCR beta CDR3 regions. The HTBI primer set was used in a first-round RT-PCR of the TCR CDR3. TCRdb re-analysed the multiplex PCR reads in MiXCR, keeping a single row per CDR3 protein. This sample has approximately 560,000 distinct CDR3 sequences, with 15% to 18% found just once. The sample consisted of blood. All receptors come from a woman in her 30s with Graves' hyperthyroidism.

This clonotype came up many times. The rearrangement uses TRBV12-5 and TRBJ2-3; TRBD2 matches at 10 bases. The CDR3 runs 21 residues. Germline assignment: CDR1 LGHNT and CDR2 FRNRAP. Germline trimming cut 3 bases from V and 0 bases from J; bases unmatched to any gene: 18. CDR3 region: CASGFPPFAAGGGTSTDTQYF. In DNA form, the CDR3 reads TGTGCTAGTGGTTTCCCCCCGTTTGCAGCGGGAGGGGGAACTAGCACAGATACGCAGTATTTT.

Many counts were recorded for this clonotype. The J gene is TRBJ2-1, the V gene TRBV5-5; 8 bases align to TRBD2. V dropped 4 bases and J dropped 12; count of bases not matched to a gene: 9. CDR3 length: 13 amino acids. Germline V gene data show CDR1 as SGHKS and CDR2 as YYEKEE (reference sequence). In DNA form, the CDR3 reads TGTGCCAGCAGCCCGGGGACTAGAGGGGCGCAGTTCTTC. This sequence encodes CASSPGTRGAQFF.

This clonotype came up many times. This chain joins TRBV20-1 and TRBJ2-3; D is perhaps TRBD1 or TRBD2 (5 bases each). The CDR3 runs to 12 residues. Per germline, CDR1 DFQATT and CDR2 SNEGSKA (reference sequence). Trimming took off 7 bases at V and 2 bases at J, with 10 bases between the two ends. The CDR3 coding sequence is TGCAGTGGTGGGACCTCCACAGATACGCAGTATTTT. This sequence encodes CSGGTSTDTQYF.

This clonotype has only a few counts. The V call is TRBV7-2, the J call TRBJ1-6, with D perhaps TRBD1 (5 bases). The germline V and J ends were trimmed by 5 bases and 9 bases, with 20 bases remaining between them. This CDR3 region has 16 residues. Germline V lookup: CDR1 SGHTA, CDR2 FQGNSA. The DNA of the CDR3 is TGTGCCAGCAGCCCCTGGGTCGGGGGGATCAGTTCACCCCTCCACTTT. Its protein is CASSPWVGGISSPLHF.

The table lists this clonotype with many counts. The CDR3 nucleotides read TGTGCCAGCAGCCAAGGGGTGTGGAAAGGGATTGAAGCTTTCTTT. Translated, it gives CASSQGVWKGIEAFF. The chain joins TRBV3-1 to TRBJ1-1; no firm D call. The germline gives CDR1 LGHDT, CDR2 YNNKEL (reference sequence). V dropped 1 base and J dropped 7 bases, with 16 bases sitting between them. This CDR3 is built from 15 residues. The whole variable domain, filled in from reference TRBV3-1 and TRBJ1-1, reads DTAVSQTPKYLVTQMGNDKSIKCEQNLGHDTMYWYKQDSKKFLKIMFSYNNKELIINETVPNRFSPKSPDKAHLNLHINSLELGDSAVYFCASSQGVWKGIEAFFGQGTRLTVV.

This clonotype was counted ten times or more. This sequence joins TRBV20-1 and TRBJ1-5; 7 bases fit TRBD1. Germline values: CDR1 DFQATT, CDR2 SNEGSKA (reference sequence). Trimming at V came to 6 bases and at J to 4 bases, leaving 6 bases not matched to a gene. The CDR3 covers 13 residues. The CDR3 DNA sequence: TGCAGTGCAGCCGGGACAGAGAATCAGCCCCAGCATTTT. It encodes CSAAGTENQPQHF.

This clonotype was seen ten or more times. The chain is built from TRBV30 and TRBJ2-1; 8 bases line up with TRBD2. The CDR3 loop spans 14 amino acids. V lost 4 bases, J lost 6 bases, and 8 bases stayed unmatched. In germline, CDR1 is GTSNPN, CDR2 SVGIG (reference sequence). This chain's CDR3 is CAWKNGRAPNEQFF. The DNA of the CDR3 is TGTGCCTGGAAGAACGGGAGGGCCCCCAATGAGCAGTTCTTC.

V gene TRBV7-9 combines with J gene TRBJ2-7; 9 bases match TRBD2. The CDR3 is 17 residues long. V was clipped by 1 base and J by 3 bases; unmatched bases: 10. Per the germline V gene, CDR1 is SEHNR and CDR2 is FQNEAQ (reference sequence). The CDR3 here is CASSLEGLAGAYYEQYF. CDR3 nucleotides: TGTGCCAGCAGCTTAGAAGGCTTAGCGGGAGCTTACTACGAGCAGTACTTC.

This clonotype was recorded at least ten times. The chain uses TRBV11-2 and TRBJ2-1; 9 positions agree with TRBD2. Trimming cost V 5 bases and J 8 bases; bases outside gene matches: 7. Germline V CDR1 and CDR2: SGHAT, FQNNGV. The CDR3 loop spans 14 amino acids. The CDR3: CASSLGSGSYEQFF. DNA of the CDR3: TGTGCCAGCAGCCTTGGTAGCGGGAGTTATGAGCAGTTCTTC.

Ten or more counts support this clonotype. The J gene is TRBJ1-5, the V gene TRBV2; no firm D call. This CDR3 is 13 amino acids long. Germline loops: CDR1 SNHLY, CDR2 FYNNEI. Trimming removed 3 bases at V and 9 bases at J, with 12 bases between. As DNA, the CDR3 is TGTGCCAGCAGTGAGGCAGCAAGATGGCCCCAGCATTTT. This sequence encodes CASSEAARWPQHF.

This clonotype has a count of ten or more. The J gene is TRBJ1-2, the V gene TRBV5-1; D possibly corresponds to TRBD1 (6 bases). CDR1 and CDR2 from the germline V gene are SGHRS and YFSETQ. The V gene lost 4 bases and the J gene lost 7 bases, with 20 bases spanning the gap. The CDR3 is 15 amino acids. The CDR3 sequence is CASSKEKQGTSGYTF. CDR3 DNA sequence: TGCGCCAGCAGCAAAGAGAAACAGGGTACGAGTGGCTACACCTTC.

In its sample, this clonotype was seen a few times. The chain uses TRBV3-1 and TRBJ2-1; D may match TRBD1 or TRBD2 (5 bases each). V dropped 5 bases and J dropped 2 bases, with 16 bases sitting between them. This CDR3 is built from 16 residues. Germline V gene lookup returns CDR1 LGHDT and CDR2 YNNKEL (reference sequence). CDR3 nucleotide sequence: TGTGCCAGCAGCTTACTCGGGACCCGGGCCTACAATGAGCAGTTCTTC. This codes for CASSLLGTRAYNEQFF.

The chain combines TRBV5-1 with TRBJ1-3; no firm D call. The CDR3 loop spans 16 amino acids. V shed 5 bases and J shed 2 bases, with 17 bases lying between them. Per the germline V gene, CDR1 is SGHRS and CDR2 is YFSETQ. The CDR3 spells CASRPPPDTAGNTIYF. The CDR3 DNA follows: TGCGCCAGCAGACCACCACCAGACACGGCTGGAAACACCATATATTTT.